This T cell receptor (beta chain) was sequenced in a study of T cells in women clearing cervical HPV infection. Points from the study as a whole: Unknown T-cell numbers per sample may underlie the richness differences.

As to this clone: Antigen unknown.

TCRdb's copy holds only in-frame clones and misses some; the assay was immunoSEQ multiplex PCR. The sample spans some 40,000 clones; the ten largest clones claim 4.8%. The sequence was obtained from a woman between 18 and 70 years old with a cervical HPV16 infection that either progressed to CIN3+ or cleared (not recorded which). The sample was blood buffy coat.

The CDR3 bases that were read are TGCGCCAGCAGCCAGTCGCTAGCGAGCACAGATACG. Translation gives CASSQSLASTDT. The entire CDR3 protein reads CASSQSLASTDTQYF. The genes are TRBV4-1 and TRBJ2-3; a possible D gene is TRBD2 (6 bases). With the read ending 3 residues before the CDR3 end, the germline J gene is used to fill in that end. This CDR3 is built from 15 residues. CDR1 is MGHRA, CDR2 YSYEKL, per germline. V was trimmed by 3 bases and J by 0 bases, leaving 10 bases between them.